Sequencing of this T cell receptor (beta chain) was carried out in a study of control samples from healthy donors and cancer patients. This clone was observed once. The germline CDR1 and CDR2 sequences are SNHLY and FYNNEI. There are 14 residues in the CDR3. Trimming pared 2 bases from V and 2 bases from J, leaving 9 bases between. Profiling relied on immunoSEQ multiplex PCR, and the TCRdb table lists in-frame clones only, not all of them. The sample includes 170,000 or so clones, 90% to 95% seen only once; the top ten take over 1.1%. The V and J genes are TRBV2 and TRBJ2-5, with D possibly TRBD1 on 6 matching bases. The clonotype originates from a man aged 18 to 30 in good health. The sample was blood. The CDR3 DNA sequence: TGTGCCAGCAGTGAAAACAGGGATCAAGAGACCCAGTACTTC. Its protein product is CASSENRDQETQYF.